This record looks at one T cell receptor (beta chain) sequence and its context. The antigen is unknown. The sample comes from a study of T cell clonotyping in hematopoietic cell transplantation. Study-level points and caveats: Few recipient clonotypes overlapped donors; over 95% were de novo at given depth. Broader posttransplant TCR repertoire diversity was predicted by graft donor and pretransplant recipient Inverse Simpson Index values. Pathologically expanded recipient clonotypes increased progressively from day 30 to day 180 as diversity fell. CD4 and CD8 repertoire contributions could not be separated without sorting.

V was shortened by 3 bases and J by 3 bases, with 14 bases between the two germline ends. Germline V gene data show CDR1 as ENHRY and CDR2 as SYGVKD. This CDR3 spans 15 amino acids. Repertoires were generated with immunoSEQ multiplex PCR, while TCRdb's copy carries only in-frame clones and drops some. Here the sample spans 15,000 to 20,000 clones, roughly 91% being singletons. The chain is built from TRBV10-3 and TRBJ2-5; TRBD1 might be the D (5 bases). This receptor was taken from a man in his forties in good health. Some clones in this sample may be carry-over from other donors' samples. Specimen: peripheral blood mononuclear cells. The chain's CDR3 is CAISEFLGREETQYF. CDR3 bases: TGTGCCATCAGTGAATTTCTTGGCAGGGAAGAGACCCAGTACTTC.